Below, one T cell receptor (beta chain) is given with its context. Germline CDR1 and CDR2: MGHDK and SYGVNS. The CDR3 is 15 amino acids. V was pared by 3 bases and J by 3 bases, with 5 bases of the junction left unmatched. This specimen belongs to a study of blood T cell repertoires in COVID-19. As handled by the study authors: Amplification with reference gene primers provided the estimates of nucleated cell counts. Sequencing used immunoSEQ multiplex PCR; TCRdb keeps in-frame clones, though not all of them. V and J calls and clone size are those listed in that table; D and trimming were worked out from the DNA. The data show fewer than 200,000 clones, 88% seen once.

The receptor comes from a man aged 40-49 years with active or convalescent COVID-19. Sequenced sample: peripheral blood. The chain couples TRBV25-1 to TRBJ2-7; 10 positions match TRBD1. The CDR3 nucleotides are TGTGCCAGCAGTGAGCGGGGACAGGGGAACTACGAGCAGTACTTC. This sequence encodes CASSERGQGNYEQYF.